Listed here are 29 T cell receptor beta chains from one sample, sequenced in a study of OX40 agonist ivuxolimab in advanced cancers. Clones were sequenced by immunoSEQ multiplex PCR, and TCRdb holds only the in-frame ones, with some missing. The sample shows around 100,000 clones, around nine tenths of them seen only once. This sample comprised CD4+ or CD8+ T cells sorted from blood, obtained in a trial of the OX40 agonist ivuxolimab. The receptors derive from an adult with an advanced solid tumor such as melanoma, head and neck, liver or kidney cancer.

The J gene is TRBJ1-6, the V gene TRBV19; 10 nucleotides line up with TRBD1. Germline V gives CDR1 LNHDA, CDR2 SQIVND (reference sequence). V gave up 5 bases and J gave up 8 bases; unmatched junction bases: 6. The CDR3 loop spans 15 amino acids. In DNA form, the CDR3 reads TGTGCCAGTAGTCCGGGACAGGGGAATTATTCACCCCTCCACTTT. This encodes CASSPGQGNYSPLHF.

V usage is TRBV2 and J usage is TRBJ1-4; D ambiguous. The length of the CDR3 is 14 residues. The germline gives CDR1 SNHLY, CDR2 FYNNEI. Trimming removed 5 bases at V and 0 bases at J, with 7 bases between. CDR3 in DNA: TGTGCCAGCAGTCGACGAGCAACTAATGAAAAACTGTTTTTT. This translates into CASSRRATNEKLFF. The whole variable domain, remainder taken from reference TRBV2 and TRBJ1-4, is EPEVTQTPSHQVTQMGQEVILRCVPISNHLYFYWYRQILGQKVEFLVSFYNNEISEKSEIFDDQFSVERPDGSNFTLKIRSTKLEDSAMYFCASSRRATNEKLFFGSGTQLSVL.

The chain joins TRBV6-1 to TRBJ2-2; D call uncertain. From germline, CDR1 is MNHNS and CDR2 SASEGT. The CDR3 extends over 16 amino acids. Trimming removed 0 bases at V and 1 base at J, with 9 bases between. This CDR3 reads CASSEAGRRNTGELFF. The CDR3 DNA is TGTGCCAGCAGTGAAGCGGGCAGACGGAACACCGGGGAGCTGTTTTTT.

The chain uses TRBV6-5 and TRBJ1-5; D uncertain. Looked up from germline, CDR1 is MNHEY and CDR2 is SVGAGI. Between the trimmed V and J ends, which lost 0 bases and 5 bases, there was a span of 11 bases. This CDR3 is built from 15 residues. CDR3 DNA sequence: TGTGCCAGCAGTTACTCGATCATCGGGGATCAGCCCCAGCATTTT. Amino acid sequence: CASSYSIIGDQPQHF.

This chain uses TRBV4-2 with TRBJ2-3; 8 bases are a match to TRBD1. Germline V gene data show CDR1 as LGHNA and CDR2 as YNFKEQ. V dropped 4 bases and J dropped 4; count of bases not matched to a gene: 7. The CDR3 consists of 15 residues. The CDR3 here is CASSRGQASSDTQYF. CDR3 DNA sequence: TGTGCCAGCAGCCGGGGACAGGCCTCGTCAGATACGCAGTATTTT.

This clone appeared a few times. The chain links TRBV4-1 to TRBJ1-2, with TRBD1 as a possible D gene (5 bases). V lost 4 bases, J lost 2 bases, and 20 bases lay in between. This CDR3 contains 17 residues. Germline V lookup: CDR1 MGHRA, CDR2 YSYEKL. In nucleotides, the CDR3 is TGCGCCAGCAGCCTTAGCTTCCCGGGACGGCAAAACTATGGCTACACCTTC. Translating it yields CASSLSFPGRQNYGYTF.

A single count supports this clone. The rearrangement joins TRBV19 to TRBJ1-1, with TRBD1 matching 12 bases. Germline V gives CDR1 LNHDA, CDR2 SQIVND (reference sequence). This CDR3 has 15 residues. J gave up 5 bases and V 3 bases, and 4 bases lay outside the gene matches. The CDR3 nucleotides are TGTGCCAGTAGTATCGGGACAGGGGGCGAAACTGAAGCTTTCTTT. Its translation is CASSIGTGGETEAFF. The full variable domain, completed using reference TRBV19 and TRBJ1-1, is DGGITQSPKYLFRKEGQNVTLSCEQNLNHDAMYWYRQDPGQGLRLIYYSQIVNDFQKGDIAEGYSVSREKKESFPLTVTSAQKNPTAFYLCASSIGTGGETEAFFGQGTRLTVV.

This clone is a singleton in its sample. This rearrangement joins TRBV5-4 to TRBJ2-2; 8 nucleotides line up with TRBD2. Germline V lookup: CDR1 SGHNT, CDR2 YYREEE (reference sequence). The CDR3 consists of 16 residues. Trimming cost V 0 bases and J 1 base; bases outside gene matches: 2. CDR3 bases: TGTGCCAGCAGCTTGGCTAGCGGGTTGAACACCGGGGAGCTGTTTTTT. It is translated as CASSLASGLNTGELFF.

The chain uses TRBV11-2 and TRBJ1-2; TRBD1 might be the D (5 bases). V was pared by 5 bases and J by 2 bases, with 21 bases between. Per the germline V gene, CDR1 is SGHAT and CDR2 is FQNNGV. The CDR3 is 17 residues long. The CDR3 sequence is CASSPRGWGPPNYGYTF. The CDR3, as DNA: TGTGCCAGCAGCCCTCGCGGGTGGGGCCCTCCGAACTATGGCTACACCTTC.

V and J are TRBV6-1 and TRBJ2-5; tentatively, D is TRBD2 (6 bases). The end of the DNA fits TRBJ2-7 better, so the J call may be wrong. Germline V gives CDR1 MNHNS, CDR2 SASEGT. CDR3 length equals 14 residues. The CDR3 region is CASLAGTLTYEQYF. For the CDR3, the DNA is TGTGCCAGCTTGGCGGGAACATTGACCTACGAGCAGTACTTC.

This clone was picked up one time. The rearrangement uses TRBV7-2 and TRBJ1-2; D is undetermined. The V and J ends lost 5 bases and 4 bases respectively, with 11 bases between them. The CDR3 length is 13 residues. Germline CDR1 and CDR2: SGHTA and FQGNSA. The DNA of the CDR3 is TGTGCCAGCAGCACAACAAGAGGCTATGGCTACACCTTC. Translation: CASSTTRGYGYTF. The whole variable domain, remainder taken from reference TRBV7-2 and TRBJ1-2, is GAGVSQSPSNKVTEKGKDVELRCDPISGHTALYWYRQSLGQGLEFLIYFQGNSAPDKSGLPSDRFSAERTGGSVSTLTIQRTQQEDSAVYLCASSTTRGYGYTFGSGTRLTVV.

This clone has a single count. The rearrangement links TRBV4-3 to TRBJ2-5; D may correspond to TRBD1 or TRBD2 (5 bases each). Germline assignment: CDR1 LGHNA and CDR2 YSLEER. V lost 0 bases and J 11 bases, leaving 19 bases between the germline ends. The CDR3 contains 15 residues. The chain's CDR3 is CASSQDQATTREQYF. CDR3 DNA: TGCGCCAGCAGCCAAGATCAGGCGACCACCAGGGAGCAGTACTTC.

V is TRBV7-8 and J is TRBJ2-7; 12 positions match TRBD2. The junction had 9 bases not matched to a gene; V was cut back by 5 bases and J by 7 bases. Germline V CDR1 and CDR2: SGHVS, FQNEAQ. The CDR3 totals 15 residues. The chain's CDR3 is CASSQWTSGIDEQYF. The CDR3 region has the DNA TGTGCCAGCAGCCAGTGGACTAGCGGGATTGATGAGCAGTACTTC.

V usage is TRBV11-3 and J usage is TRBJ1-6, with D uncertain. V gave up 1 base and J gave up 7 bases, with 8 bases separating them. This CDR3 has 14 residues. Per the germline V gene, CDR1 is SGHNT and CDR2 is YENEEA. The CDR3 spells CASSLVGSNSPLHF. CDR3 DNA: TGTGCCAGCAGCTTAGTGGGGAGCAATTCACCCCTCCACTTT. Looking up the rest from reference TRBV11-3 and TRBJ1-6 gives the full variable domain: EAGVVQSPRYKIIEKKQPVAFWCNPISGHNTLYWYLQNLGQGPELLIRYENEEAVDDSQLPKDRFSAERLKGVDSTLKIQPAELGDSAVYLCASSLVGSNSPLHFGNGTRLTVT.

The J gene is TRBJ2-5, the V gene TRBV5-5; TRBD1 aligns across 7 bases. Trimming cost V 4 bases and J 7 bases; bases outside gene matches: 10. This CDR3 spans 14 amino acids. Germline V lookup: CDR1 SGHKS, CDR2 YYEKEE (reference sequence). CDR3 sequence (DNA): TGTGCCAGCAGCCTCTCGGACAGGTTCGGGACCCAGTACTTC. Protein product: CASSLSDRFGTQYF.

The chain carries TRBV11-2 and TRBJ2-7; 7 bases are shared with TRBD2. The CDR3 runs 16 residues. The germline gives CDR1 SGHAT, CDR2 FQNNGV. The trim removed 2 bases at V and 4 bases at J, leaving 11 bases unmatched. CDR3 residues: CASSLLVWGGRYEQYF. The CDR3 bases are TGTGCCAGCAGCTTATTGGTATGGGGGGGGAGATACGAGCAGTACTTC.

This clone appeared a few times. This rearrangement joins TRBV5-6 to TRBJ2-5, with 8 bases fitting TRBD1. V trimming: 1 base; J trimming: 3 bases; junction bases outside the gene matches: 8. This CDR3 contains 16 residues. Germline V lookup: CDR1 SGHDT, CDR2 YYEEEE. The chain's CDR3 is CASSLNGQGGEETQYF. The CDR3 DNA is TGTGCCAGCAGCTTGAATGGACAGGGCGGCGAAGAGACCCAGTACTTC.

This chain links TRBV21-1 with TRBJ1-3. TRBV21-1 is termed a pseudogene. The CDR3 runs to 15 residues. This CDR3 reads CASSKVRVFGNTIYF. In DNA form, the CDR3 reads TGTGCCAGCAGCAAAGTAAGGGTATTTGGAAACACCATATATTTT.

This chain connects TRBV4-1 to TRBJ1-6; a possible D gene is TRBD1 (6 bases). The V end was cut by 4 bases, the J end by 3 bases, with 16 bases between. This CDR3 spans 17 amino acids. CDR1 and CDR2 (germline): MGHRA, YSYEKL. This CDR3 is CASSPRQAGGYNSPLHF. The DNA for the CDR3 is TGCGCCAGCAGCCCAAGACAGGCAGGAGGCTATAATTCACCCCTCCACTTT.

The chain employs TRBV9 and TRBJ2-3; 10 bases map to TRBD2. After removal of 0 bases from V and 3 bases from J, the junction contained 4 bases not matched to a gene. This CDR3 region has 16 residues. Germline V gene sequence: CDR1 SGDLS, CDR2 YYNGEE. The CDR3 reads CASSVVPSGSTDTQYF. CDR3 coding DNA: TGTGCCAGCAGCGTAGTTCCTAGCGGGAGTACAGATACGCAGTATTTT. The full variable domain, with the rest looked up from reference TRBV9 and TRBJ2-3, is DSGVTQTPKHLITATGQRVTLRCSPRSGDLSVYWYQQSLDQGLQFLIQYYNGEERAKGNILERFSAQQFPDLHSELNLSSLELGDSALYFCASSVVPSGSTDTQYFGPGTRLTVL.

The CDR3 DNA is TGTGCCAGCAGCCCCCCGGGGGTTCAAGAGACCCAGTACTTC. It yields the protein CASSPPGVQETQYF. This chain uses TRBV6-1 with TRBJ2-5, with a possible D match to TRBD2 (6 bases). Germline V gives CDR1 MNHNS, CDR2 SASEGT. With 6 bases removed from V and 2 bases from J, the gap between germline ends came to 13 bases. CDR3 length: 14 amino acids.

The J gene is TRBJ2-2, the V gene TRBV14; D possibly corresponds to TRBD1 (5 bases). The CDR3 runs 17 residues. V was shortened by 2 bases and J by 0 bases, with 13 bases between the two germline ends. Germline V gene data show CDR1 as SGHDN and CDR2 as FVKESK. The CDR3 region is CASSQRLQASNTGELFF. The CDR3 DNA sequence: TGTGCCAGCAGCCAAAGGTTACAGGCCTCGAACACCGGGGAGCTGTTTTTT.

The genes are TRBV19 and TRBJ2-1; a possible D gene is TRBD1 (6 bases). Germline CDR1 is LNHDA and CDR2 is SQIVND (reference sequence). Trimming took off 5 bases at V and 4 bases at J, with 12 bases between the two ends. CDR3 length equals 14 residues. This CDR3 is CASSLRTAYNEQFF. The CDR3 nucleotides are TGTGCCAGTAGTCTTCGGACAGCTTACAATGAGCAGTTCTTC.

This chain joins TRBV2 and TRBJ2-3, with 8 bases that match TRBD2. The CDR3 spans 16 residues. Germline CDR1 is SNHLY and CDR2 is FYNNEI. V was clipped by 4 bases and J by 6 bases; unmatched bases: 12. The CDR3 DNA reads TGTGCCAGCAGTGTAGGGAGCGGGAGCCTGGGGGATACGCAGTATTTT. This codes for CASSVGSGSLGDTQYF.

This chain links TRBV5-1 with TRBJ1-3; the match to TRBD1 covers 11 bases. Germline lookup yields CDR1 SGHRS and CDR2 YFSETQ. The V gene end was trimmed by 4 bases and the J gene end by 3 bases; junction bases not matched to a gene: 3. This CDR3 contains 15 residues. The CDR3 bases are TGCGCCAGCAGCAGGGACAGGGGGGATGGAAACACCATATATTTT. Translated: CASSRDRGDGNTIYF.

The V and J genes are TRBV5-1 and TRBJ2-5, with 7 bases lining up with TRBD2. Germline V gene data show CDR1 as SGHRS and CDR2 as YFSETQ. J lost 2 bases, V lost 2 bases, and 9 bases had no gene match. This CDR3 comprises 16 residues. CDR3 coding DNA: TGCGCCAGCAGCTTAACTGGCGAGCGGGATCAAGAGACCCAGTACTTC. Amino acids: CASSLTGERDQETQYF.

Here the CDR3 reads CASRRQVENQPQHF. CDR3 sequence (DNA): TGTGCCAGTAGGCGCCAGGTGGAAAATCAGCCCCAGCATTTT. The gene calls are TRBV19 and TRBJ1-5; no definite D call. This CDR3 is built from 14 residues. Trimming removed 6 bases from V and 4 bases from J, with 13 bases in between. Germline V gene lookup returns CDR1 LNHDA and CDR2 SQIVND (reference sequence).

The rearrangement uses TRBV11-3 and TRBJ2-2; 7 nucleotides align to TRBD2. After removal of 1 base from V and 5 bases from J, the junction contained 4 bases not matched to a gene. The CDR3 has 15 amino acids. CDR1 and CDR2 from the germline V gene are SGHNT and YENEEA. CDR3 nucleotides: TGTGCCAGCAGCTTAGGACTAGCAGAGACCGGGGAGCTGTTTTTT. Its translation: CASSLGLAETGELFF.

The gene calls are TRBV6-5 and TRBJ2-7; perhaps TRBD2 as D (5 bases). The CDR3 has 13 amino acids. V shed 2 bases and J shed 6 bases, with 11 bases lying between them. CDR1 and CDR2 from the germline V gene are MNHEY and SVGAGI. The CDR3 DNA reads as TGTGCCAGCAGTTACCAATCGGGGAGCGAGCAGTACTTC. It translates to CASSYQSGSEQYF.